The 23 T cell receptor beta chains presented below share a single source sample, sequenced in a study of blood T cell repertoires in COVID-19. The method was immunoSEQ multiplex PCR; TCRdb's version includes in-frame clones alone and lacks a portion of them. Seen here are about 94,000 clones, more than 65% observed once, and the top ten hold around 6.9%. Sample: peripheral blood. Receptors originate from a man aged 55 to 70 with acute or convalescent COVID-19.

The chain employs TRBV28 and TRBJ2-6; 10 nucleotides agree with TRBD1. This CDR3 has 21 amino acids. Germline CDR1 reads MDHEN; CDR2 reads SYDVKM. Trimming cost V 6 bases and J 0 bases; bases outside gene matches: 17. CDR3 loop: CASRTSSAGTGALSGANVLTF. The CDR3 DNA follows: TGTGCCAGCAGGACTAGCTCCGCCGGGACAGGGGCCCTCTCTGGGGCCAACGTCCTGACTTTC.

The CDR3 DNA sequence: TGTGCCAGCAGCCTACAGGGGACCTATGGCTACACCTTC. This codes for CASSLQGTYGYTF. The gene calls are TRBV3-1 (or the pseudogene TRBV3-2) and TRBJ1-2; 7 bases match TRBD1. CDR3 length: 13 amino acids. Per the germline V gene, CDR1 is LGHDT and CDR2 is YNNKEL (reference sequence). V was pared by 4 bases and J by 4 bases, with 3 bases of the junction left unmatched.

This clone was counted a single time. The V and J genes are TRBV19 and TRBJ2-2; TRBD1 aligns across 9 bases. CDR3 length: 14 residues. The V segment lost 6 bases and the J segment 4 bases; nucleotides outside the gene matches: 3. The germline V gene encodes CDR1 LNHDA and CDR2 SQIVND (reference sequence). CDR3 region: CASSWTGATGELFF. The CDR3, as DNA: TGTGCCAGTAGCTGGACAGGGGCCACCGGGGAGCTGTTTTTT.

This chain links TRBV19 with TRBJ2-1, with a weak D call TRBD1 (6 bases). Germline V CDR1 and CDR2: LNHDA, SQIVND (reference sequence). This CDR3 contains 16 residues. Trimming cost V 2 bases and J 2 bases, with 13 bases left between them. CDR3 region: CASSIPDRLPYNEQFF. CDR3 coding DNA: TGTGCCAGTAGTATACCCGACAGGTTACCCTACAATGAGCAGTTCTTC.

This clone showed up just once. The chain carries TRBV12-3 or TRBV12-4 and TRBJ1-2; TRBD1 aligns across 7 bases. The junction had 6 bases not matched to a gene; V was cut back by 8 bases and J by 6 bases. This CDR3 is built from 12 residues. The CDR3 region has the DNA TGTGCCAGCTCTGGGACAGAAAATGGCTACACCTTC. Encoded protein: CASSGTENGYTF.

Only a few counts were recorded for this clone. The rearrangement uses TRBV5-6 and TRBJ1-2; 8 positions agree with TRBD1. Looked up from germline, CDR1 is SGHDT and CDR2 is YYEEEE. The CDR3 extends over 13 amino acids. V gave up 2 bases and J gave up 7 bases; unmatched junction bases: 4. The CDR3 here is CASSFKTGVGYTF. CDR3 sequence (DNA): TGTGCCAGCAGCTTTAAGACAGGGGTTGGCTACACCTTC. The full variable domain, its missing parts supplied by reference TRBV5-6 and TRBJ1-2, is DAGVTQSPTHLIKTRGQQVTLRCSPKSGHDTVSWYQQALGQGPQFIFQYYEEEERQRGNFPDRFSGHQFPNYSSELNVNALLLGDSALYLCASSFKTGVGYTFGSGTRLTVV.

This clone has a handful of counts. The J gene is TRBJ2-7, the V gene TRBV5-1; TRBD1 agrees at 7 bases. The CDR3 consists of 16 residues. Germline V gene lookup returns CDR1 SGHRS and CDR2 YFSETQ. J lost 0 bases, V lost 0 bases, and 6 bases had no gene match. The CDR3 DNA follows: TGCGCCAGCAGCTTGGGGACAGGTGCTATCTCCTACGAGCAGTACTTC. The encoded protein is CASSLGTGAISYEQYF.

The chain employs TRBV10-1 and TRBJ1-6; the D gene is possibly TRBD1 (6 bases). The ends were cut back, 4 bases at V and 3 bases at J, with 10 bases in the middle. Germline lookup yields CDR1 WNHNN and CDR2 SYGVQD (reference sequence). The CDR3 has 15 amino acids. The CDR3 loop reads CASSGKGGYNSPLHF. CDR3 DNA: TGCGCCAGCAGTGGCAAAGGGGGCTATAATTCACCCCTCCACTTT.

This clone was seen only once. The chain combines TRBV5-6 with TRBJ2-7; perhaps TRBD2 as D (6 bases). CDR1 is SGHDT, CDR2 YYEEEE, per germline. Between the trimmed V and J ends, which lost 5 bases and 6 bases, there was a span of 18 bases. The CDR3 runs to 14 residues. The CDR3: CASSSGGAWGEQYF. CDR3 nucleotide sequence: TGTGCCAGCAGTTCCGGCGGGGCATGGGGCGAGCAGTACTTC.

The chain joins TRBV4-1 to TRBJ1-6; perhaps TRBD1 as D (6 bases). Trimming pared 1 base from V and 8 bases from J, leaving 18 bases between. CDR3 length equals 17 residues. Germline values: CDR1 MGHRA, CDR2 YSYEKL. For the CDR3, the DNA is TGCGCCAGCAGCCAAGGCCTAATAAAGGGGGGGGATTCACCCCTCCACTTT. Encoded protein: CASSQGLIKGGDSPLHF.

The chain employs TRBV7-6 and TRBJ2-1, with 9 bases fitting TRBD1. V lost 6 bases and J lost 0; bases outside the gene matches: 3. The V gene's germline CDR1 is SGHVS and CDR2 FNYEAQ. The CDR3 covers 15 residues. The CDR3 region is CASRAQGASYNEQFF. The CDR3 DNA follows: TGTGCCAGCAGGGCACAGGGGGCCTCCTACAATGAGCAGTTCTTC.

The chain is built from TRBV6-2 or TRBV6-3 and TRBJ1-1; D unresolved. The CDR3 spans 11 residues. The V end lost 5 bases, the J end lost 7 bases, and 8 bases lay between the germline ends. Germline CDR1 reads MNHEY; CDR2 reads SVGEGT. The CDR3 nucleotides are TGTGCCAGCAGTAGGACTAGTGAAGCTTTCTTT. It yields the protein CASSRTSEAFF.

CDR3 bases: TGTGCCAGCAGTACCCATCCGACATTGAACACTGAAGCTTTCTTT. It specifies CASSTHPTLNTEAFF. V is TRBV6-5 and J is TRBJ1-1, with D hard to call. V dropped 5 bases and J dropped 0 bases, with 13 bases sitting between them. The CDR3 is made up of 15 amino acids. Germline loops: CDR1 MNHEY, CDR2 SVGAGI.

The CDR3 sequence is CASSTMTERNTEAFF. The CDR3 coding sequence is TGTGCCAGCAGTACCATGACAGAGAGGAACACTGAAGCTTTCTTT. V is TRBV27 and J is TRBJ1-1; TRBD1 might be the D (5 bases). V shed 5 bases and J shed 1 base, with 14 bases lying between them. Germline CDR1 reads MNHEY; CDR2 reads SMNVEV (reference sequence). The CDR3 is 15 residues long.

The V call is TRBV5-1, the J call TRBJ1-6; TRBD1 might be the D (6 bases). Germline lookup yields CDR1 SGHRS and CDR2 YFSETQ. This CDR3 has 13 amino acids. Trimming removed 0 bases at V and 16 bases at J, with 14 bases between. The CDR3 DNA is TGCGCCAGCAGCTTGGCCGAGCGGCAGGGGCTCCACTTT. Its protein is CASSLAERQGLHF.

In its sample, this clone was seen once. CDR3 amino acids: CSVEGPQGRGVTTQYF. The DNA for the CDR3 is TGCAGCGTTGAGGGCCCCCAGGGGCGCGGAGTGACTACGCAGTATTTT. The chain recombines TRBV29-1 with TRBJ2-3; maybe TRBD1 (6 bases). Germline V CDR1 and CDR2: SQVTM, ANQGSEA. The CDR3 has 16 amino acids. V was shortened by 3 bases and J by 8 bases, with 24 bases between the two germline ends.

The chain recombines TRBV11-2 with TRBJ2-3; D unclear. This CDR3 has 15 amino acids. The ends were cut back, 5 bases at V and 1 base at J, with 13 bases in the middle. Germline V gives CDR1 SGHAT, CDR2 FQNNGV. The CDR3 region has the DNA TGTGCCAGCAGCGCAGACTTGTCCCGCACAGATACGCAGTATTTT. It encodes CASSADLSRTDTQYF.

This clone was picked up a small number of times. This chain connects TRBV18 to TRBJ2-1; 7 bases are a match to TRBD1. The CDR3 totals 15 residues. Germline V gives CDR1 KGHSH, CDR2 LQKENI. V was clipped by 4 bases and J by 6 bases; unmatched bases: 9. CDR3: CASSLGQGGLNEQFF. CDR3 nucleotide sequence: TGTGCCAGCTCACTAGGCCAAGGGGGCCTCAATGAGCAGTTCTTC. Complete variable domain (other parts from reference TRBV18 and TRBJ2-1): NAGVMQNPRHLVRRRGQEARLRCSPMKGHSHVYWYRQLPEEGLKFMVYLQKENIIDESGMPKERFSAEFPKEGPSILRIQQVVRGDSAAYFCASSLGQGGLNEQFFGPGTRLTVL.

The CDR3 coding sequence is TGTGCCAGCAGCTTAGAGCGGGGGGGCCTCGCAGATACGCAGTATTTT. It codes for CASSLERGGLADTQYF. This chain connects TRBV11-1 to TRBJ2-3; 10 positions agree with TRBD2. V gave up 1 base and J gave up 4 bases; unmatched junction bases: 5. The CDR3 has 16 amino acids. Germline CDR1 and CDR2: SGHAT and FQDESV (reference sequence). The full variable domain, completed using reference TRBV11-1 and TRBJ2-3, is EAEVAQSPRYKITEKSQAVAFWCDPISGHATLYWYRQILGQGPELLVQFQDESVVDDSQLPKDRFSAERLKGVDSTLKIQPAELGDSAMYLCASSLERGGLADTQYFGPGTRLTVL.

This chain joins TRBV30 and TRBJ2-3; no firm D call. Germline V lookup: CDR1 GTSNPN, CDR2 SVGIG (reference sequence). The CDR3 is 17 amino acids. Trimming stripped 0 bases from V and 4 bases from J, with 20 bases between. In nucleotides, the CDR3 is TGTGCCTGGAGTGTGTTGAGACTCTTTCACGTTTCAGATACGCAGTATTTT. Protein: CAWSVLRLFHVSDTQYF.

The chain carries TRBV10-3 and TRBJ2-3, with TRBD2 matching 8 bases. Per the germline V gene, CDR1 is ENHRY and CDR2 is SYGVKD. The CDR3 sequence is 14 residues long. The V and J ends lost 6 bases and 6 bases, in that order; junction bases with no gene match: 8. Here the CDR3 reads CAISPRGGSDTQYF. The CDR3, as DNA: TGTGCCATCAGCCCCCGGGGGGGTTCGGATACGCAGTATTTT.

This sequence joins TRBV19 and TRBJ1-1, with D possibly being TRBD1 (5 bases). The CDR3 contains 15 residues. Trimming left V 1 base short and J 1 base short, with 10 bases between. Germline V CDR1 and CDR2: LNHDA, SQIVND (reference sequence). As DNA, the CDR3 is TGTGCCAGTAGTATAGTAGGGGTGGCGAACACTGAAGCTTTCTTT. Translating gives CASSIVGVANTEAFF. Variable domain in full (rest from reference TRBV19 and TRBJ1-1): DGGITQSPKYLFRKEGQNVTLSCEQNLNHDAMYWYRQDPGQGLRLIYYSQIVNDFQKGDIAEGYSVSREKKESFPLTVTSAQKNPTAFYLCASSIVGVANTEAFFGQGTRLTVV.

J is TRBJ1-2 and V is TRBV6-2 or TRBV6-3; 7 bases align to TRBD1. Looked up from germline, CDR1 is MNHEY and CDR2 is SVGEGT. Trimming cost V 0 bases and J 2 bases; bases outside gene matches: 9. The CDR3 is made up of 17 amino acids. DNA for the CDR3: TGTGCCAGCAGTTACTCGTCGGCAGGGGGACGCAACTATGGCTACACCTTC. Protein: CASSYSSAGGRNYGYTF.